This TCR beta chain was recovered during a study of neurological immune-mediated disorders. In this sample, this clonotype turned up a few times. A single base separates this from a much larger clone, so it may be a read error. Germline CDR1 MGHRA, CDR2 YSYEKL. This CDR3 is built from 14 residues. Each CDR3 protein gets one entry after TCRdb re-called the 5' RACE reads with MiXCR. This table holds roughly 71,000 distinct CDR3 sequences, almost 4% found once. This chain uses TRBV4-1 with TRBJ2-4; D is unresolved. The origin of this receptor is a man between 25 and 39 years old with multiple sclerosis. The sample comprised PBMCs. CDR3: CASTTTGAKKIQYF. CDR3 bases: TGCGCCAGCACCACTACCGGAGCCAAAAAAATTCAGTACTTC.